This TCR beta chain appears in the sequencing data of a study of blood T cell repertoires in COVID-19. Profiling relied on immunoSEQ multiplex PCR, and the TCRdb table lists in-frame clones only, not all of them. Altogether more than 200,000 clones are present, 70% to 90% being singletons, with the ten largest covering about 2%. V gave up 5 bases and J gave up 4 bases; unmatched junction bases: 16. The CDR3 contains 18 residues. The germline V gene encodes CDR1 SEHNR and CDR2 FQNEAQ (reference sequence). This clone was observed once. This TCR was recovered from a man aged 30-40 years with active or convalescent COVID-19. V gene TRBV7-9 combines with J gene TRBJ2-3, with 9 bases matching TRBD1. The sequencing input was peripheral blood. CDR3 bases: TGTGCCAGCAGCGAACCGGGACAGGGCGGTTCGACCCCAGATACGCAGTATTTT. The encoded protein is CASSEPGQGGSTPDTQYF.